What follows describes a single T cell receptor beta chain. Its antigen is unidentified. The entry originates in a study of T cell responses to AZD1222 COVID-19 vaccine. Using immunoSEQ multiplex PCR, the repertoire was profiled, and TCRdb retains in-frame clones only, with some absent. Of approximately 110,000 clones listed, approximately 85% are singletons. This CDR3 is built from 15 residues. V gave up 7 bases and J gave up 7 bases; unmatched junction bases: 7. Looked up from germline, CDR1 is SNHLY and CDR2 is FYNNEI. Study results and limitations: Vaccine-associated CD4 TCRs spanned spike, dominant at 160-218 and 743-854. The donor cohort was predominantly white British with a female majority, and clonal diversity may have been underestimated. Nearly half of spike-specific TCRs reportedly go after variant regions that carry no mutations. Elevations in Spike-specific TCR breadth and depth followed administration of two AZD1222 doses.

The sample consisted of peripheral blood, taken on day 0 of AZD1222 vaccination. V gene TRBV2 combines with J gene TRBJ1-6; 10 nucleotides match TRBD1. This sequence originates from an adult in good health. Written as DNA, the CDR3 is TGTGCCAGCATGGTGACAGGGGGCCAGAATTCACCCCTCCACTTT. The encoded protein is CASMVTGGQNSPLHF.